This TCR beta chain was sequenced during a study of blood T cell repertoires in COVID-19. Libraries were prepared by immunoSEQ multiplex PCR; TCRdb keeps only in-frame clonotypes and omits some of them. The data show about 190,000 clones, with around 85% seen just once and 2.1% held by the top ten. The clonotype comes from a man between 65 and 85 years old with active or convalescent COVID-19. The material sequenced was peripheral blood.

CDR3 residues: CASSQGLAGALDTQYF. Written as DNA, the CDR3 is TGTGCCAGCAGCCAAGGACTAGCGGGAGCATTAGATACGCAGTATTTT. The chain employs TRBV6-2 or TRBV6-3 and TRBJ2-3; 13 bases are a match to TRBD2. The CDR3 has 16 residues. The ends lost 6 bases at V and 5 bases at J; junction bases unmatched: 8. Germline V gene data show CDR1 as MNHEY and CDR2 as SVGEGT.